The 27 T cell receptor beta chains presented below share a single source sample, sequenced in a study of OX40 agonist ivuxolimab in advanced cancers. Produced via immunoSEQ multiplex PCR; TCRdb's table is partial and in-frame only. This table holds about 66,000 clones, about three quarters found once. Sequencing was performed on CD4+ or CD8+ T cells sorted from blood, taken in a trial of the OX40 agonist ivuxolimab. Receptors were obtained from an adult with an advanced solid tumor such as melanoma, head and neck, liver or kidney cancer.

This clone showed up just a few times. The same CDR3 is also encoded by other DNA sequences in this sample. V and J are TRBV4-1 and TRBJ1-6; no clear D. Germline V CDR1 and CDR2: MGHRA, YSYEKL. V was clipped by 1 base and J by 7 bases, with 11 bases between them. This CDR3 has 15 amino acids. The CDR3 DNA sequence: TGCGCCAGCAGCCAAGTGATGGGAGGGAATTCACCCCTCCACTTT. Its protein is CASSQVMGGNSPLHF.

J is TRBJ1-1 and V is TRBV11-3; D gene unclear. This CDR3 spans 15 amino acids. V was clipped by 2 bases and J by 0 bases, with 10 bases between them. Germline loops: CDR1 SGHNT, CDR2 YENEEA. CDR3 bases: TGTGCCAGCAGCTTAAACGGAGGAATGAACACTGAAGCTTTCTTT. Encoded protein: CASSLNGGMNTEAFF.

V and J are TRBV25-1 and TRBJ2-5, with D perhaps matching TRBD1 (6 bases). The CDR3 totals 13 residues. CDR1 MGHDK and CDR2 SYGVNS come from the germline V gene. V lost 3 bases and J lost 5, with 10 bases in between. The CDR3 loop is CASSDAGVETQYF. The CDR3, as DNA: TGTGCCAGCAGTGATGCAGGGGTCGAGACCCAGTACTTC.

V and J are TRBV29-1 and TRBJ1-1; no firm D call. Germline V gene data show CDR1 as SQVTM and CDR2 as ANQGSEA. The V gene lost 4 bases and the J gene lost 5 bases, with 14 bases spanning the gap. This CDR3 has 13 residues. CDR3 bases: TGCAGCGTTGTCCGGAGCCTAGAAACTGAAGCTTTCTTT. Its protein is CSVVRSLETEAFF.

This clone appeared once. The chain combines TRBV5-4 with TRBJ2-5, with 9 bases aligning to TRBD1. After removal of 5 bases from V and 1 base from J, the junction contained 6 bases not matched to a gene. This CDR3 has 15 residues. Germline lookup yields CDR1 SGHNT and CDR2 YYREEE (reference sequence). CDR3 in DNA: TGTGCCAGCAGTTCTGGGACAGGGTTCCAAGAGACCCAGTACTTC. Protein sequence: CASSSGTGFQETQYF. The full variable domain, completed using reference TRBV5-4 and TRBJ2-5, is ETGVTQSPTHLIKTRGQQVTLRCSSQSGHNTVSWYQQALGQGPQFIFQYYREEENGRGNFPPRFSGLQFPNYSSELNVNALELDDSALYLCASSSGTGFQETQYFGPGTRLLVL.

This clone was found once. This chain connects TRBV5-5 to TRBJ1-1, with D possibly matching TRBD1 (5 bases). With 4 bases removed from V and 4 bases from J, the gap between germline ends came to 14 bases. Looked up from germline, CDR1 is SGHKS and CDR2 is YYEKEE (reference sequence). The CDR3 runs 14 residues. For the CDR3, the DNA is TGTGCCAGCAGCAACACACGGGGGAGCACTGAAGCTTTCTTT. It is translated as CASSNTRGSTEAFF.

The chain recombines TRBV11-3 with TRBJ2-3; a weak D match, TRBD1 (5 bases). The CDR3 totals 14 residues. Germline values: CDR1 SGHNT, CDR2 YENEEA. The V gene lost 2 bases and the J gene lost 4 bases, with 10 bases spanning the gap. CDR3 DNA: TGTGCCAGCAGCTTAAGACAGAATCCAGATACGCAGTATTTT. It translates to CASSLRQNPDTQYF.

V usage is TRBV6-5 and J usage is TRBJ1-2; D possibly corresponds to TRBD1 (6 bases). Germline V CDR1 and CDR2: MNHEY, SVGAGI. The length of the CDR3 is 15 residues. V lost 6 bases and J lost 6, with 20 bases in between. CDR3 region: CASRRRTELLNGYTF. As DNA, the CDR3 is TGTGCCAGCAGACGACGGACAGAATTATTAAATGGCTACACCTTC.

The chain has TRBV5-6 and TRBJ1-5; no clear D. V lost 0 bases and J lost 3, with 7 bases in between. Looked up from germline, CDR1 is SGHDT and CDR2 is YYEEEE. This CDR3 has 14 amino acids. CDR3 sequence reads: CASSLAAANQPQHF. CDR3 bases: TGTGCCAGCAGCTTGGCGGCAGCCAATCAGCCCCAGCATTTT.

This rearrangement joins TRBV4-2 to TRBJ2-1; no firm D call. The germline CDR1 and CDR2 sequences are LGHNA and YNFKEQ. The V gene lost 0 bases and the J gene lost 0 bases, with 6 bases spanning the gap. The CDR3 consists of 15 residues. The CDR3 bases are TGTGCCAGCAGCCAAGACGGAAGCTCCTACAATGAGCAGTTCTTC. This gives the protein CASSQDGSSYNEQFF.

The chain is built from TRBV9 and TRBJ2-3; D is possibly TRBD2 (6 bases). Trimming shortened V by 3 bases and J by 2 bases, and 10 bases separated the two germline ends. From germline, CDR1 is SGDLS and CDR2 YYNGEE. The CDR3 spans 14 residues. The CDR3 DNA reads TGTGCCAGCAGCGCCGGGACTCTCACAGATACGCAGTATTTT. Translated: CASSAGTLTDTQYF.

This chain joins TRBV19 and TRBJ2-3; D is ambiguous. Germline-derived CDR1 and CDR2 are LNHDA and SQIVND (reference sequence). The V end was cut by 4 bases, the J end by 0 bases, with 11 bases between. This CDR3 is 15 amino acids long. The CDR3 region has the DNA TGTGCCAGTAGTACCGAGGATTCTAGCACAGATACGCAGTATTTT. It translates to CASSTEDSSTDTQYF.

The chain joins TRBV18 to TRBJ1-6; 7 nucleotides match TRBD1. V gave up 2 bases and J gave up 5 bases; unmatched junction bases: 12. The CDR3 contains 18 residues. CDR1 is KGHSH, CDR2 LQKENI, per germline. The CDR3 DNA is TGTGCCAGCTCACCATTCAGTGACAGGGCCCTAAATAATTCACCCCTCCACTTT. Translating it yields CASSPFSDRALNNSPLHF.

This chain links TRBV5-8 with TRBJ1-3; D uncertain. The CDR3 length is 15 residues. The germline V gene has CDR1 SGHTS and CDR2 YDEGEE. Trimming took 1 base from V and 0 from J, leaving 8 bases between them. In DNA form, the CDR3 reads TGTGCCAGCAGCTTGAGGCACGACTCTGGAAACACCATATATTTT. This encodes CASSLRHDSGNTIYF.

The V and J genes are TRBV6-1 and TRBJ1-2, with a possible D match to TRBD1 (6 bases). Germline V gene lookup returns CDR1 MNHNS and CDR2 SASEGT. The CDR3 covers 14 residues. Trimming took 6 bases from V and 0 from J, leaving 11 bases between them. This CDR3 reads CASRTDSTNYGYTF. The CDR3 nucleotides are TGTGCCAGCAGGACGGACAGCACTAACTATGGCTACACCTTC.

The chain has TRBV27 and TRBJ1-5; D uncertain. From germline, CDR1 is MNHEY and CDR2 SMNVEV (reference sequence). V was pared by 0 bases and J by 4 bases, with 4 bases between. The CDR3 consists of 13 residues. The CDR3 sequence is CASSLSLNQPQHF. CDR3 DNA: TGTGCCAGCAGTTTATCACTAAATCAGCCCCAGCATTTT.

The chain couples TRBV7-7 to TRBJ2-5; no firm D call. The end of the DNA is better explained by TRBJ2-7, so the J call may be wrong. This CDR3 contains 14 residues. CDR1 is SSHAT and CDR2 is FNYEAQ in the germline V gene (reference sequence). The CDR3 coding sequence is TGTGCCAGCAGCTTGGCGGTTAACTCCTACGAGCAGTACTTC. Amino acids: CASSLAVNSYEQYF.

V is TRBV4-1 and J is TRBJ2-3; possible D gene TRBD2, 6 bases. Looked up from germline, CDR1 is MGHRA and CDR2 is YSYEKL. Trimming stripped 1 base from V and 4 bases from J, with 15 bases between. The CDR3 extends over 16 amino acids. CDR3 loop: CASSQVSGEKSDTQYF. The CDR3 nucleotides read TGCGCCAGCAGCCAAGTCTCGGGAGAGAAATCAGATACGCAGTATTTT.

The chain uses TRBV19 and TRBJ2-3, with D hard to call. Germline V gene lookup returns CDR1 LNHDA and CDR2 SQIVND (reference sequence). V was trimmed by 5 bases and J by 5 bases, leaving 8 bases between them. This CDR3 contains 12 residues. The DNA of the CDR3 is TGTGCCAGTAGTCCCAACGTAGATACGCAGTATTTT. Protein: CASSPNVDTQYF.

The chain couples TRBV2 to TRBJ2-6; 7 bases match TRBD1. The ends lost 5 bases at V and 4 bases at J; junction bases unmatched: 8. Germline V lookup: CDR1 SNHLY, CDR2 FYNNEI. The CDR3 sequence is 16 residues long. The CDR3 protein is CASSKLTGYGANVLTF. CDR3 in DNA: TGTGCCAGCAGTAAGTTGACAGGGTACGGGGCCAACGTCCTGACTTTC.

The chain couples TRBV19 to TRBJ2-3, with TRBD2 as a possible D gene (7 bases). V was shortened by 5 bases and J by 1 base, with 19 bases between the two germline ends. The V gene's germline CDR1 is LNHDA and CDR2 SQIVND (reference sequence). The CDR3 contains 17 residues. The CDR3 protein is CASSSAALGGRTDTQYF. The CDR3 coding sequence is TGTGCCAGTAGTTCCGCCGCCCTCGGGGGGCGCACAGATACGCAGTATTTT.

The chain uses TRBV28 and TRBJ1-2; the D gene is possibly TRBD1 (6 bases). The CDR3 has 13 residues. V was shortened by 5 bases and J by 8 bases, with 15 bases between the two germline ends. CDR1 is MDHEN and CDR2 is SYDVKM in the germline V gene. The CDR3 bases are TGTGCCAGCAGTCCGTCAGGGGTGGACGGCTACACCTTC. This codes for CASSPSGVDGYTF.

The chain combines TRBV18 with TRBJ2-5; 7 bases are a match to TRBD1. V lost 6 bases to trimming and J lost 2 bases; unmatched junction nucleotides: 6. Germline CDR1 is KGHSH and CDR2 is LQKENI. The CDR3 runs to 14 residues. The CDR3 region has the DNA TGTGCCAGCTCGCCAACAGGGGTTCAAGAGACCCAGTACTTC. Translated: CASSPTGVQETQYF.

The J gene is TRBJ1-4, the V gene TRBV6-5; TRBD1 might be the D (6 bases). CDR1 and CDR2 from the germline V gene are MNHEY and SVGAGI. The CDR3 totals 16 residues. V was shortened by 2 bases and J by 4 bases, with 14 bases between the two germline ends. In nucleotides, the CDR3 is TGTGCCAGCAGTTACACAGGACAGCTCCTTAATGAAAAACTGTTTTTT. Its protein product is CASSYTGQLLNEKLFF.

This rearrangement joins TRBV6-4 to TRBJ1-6; no firm D call. The ends were cut back, 11 bases at V and 10 bases at J, with 6 bases in the middle. The CDR3 length is 9 residues. Germline V CDR1 and CDR2: MRHNA, SNTAGT. This CDR3 is CACGSPLHF. CDR3 in DNA: TGTGCCTGCGGGTCACCCCTCCACTTT.

The chain couples TRBV18 to TRBJ1-1; maybe TRBD1 (5 bases). This CDR3 spans 15 amino acids. Germline CDR1 is KGHSH and CDR2 is LQKENI. The ends were cut back, 3 bases at V and 5 bases at J, with 16 bases in the middle. The CDR3 sequence: CASSPSGAALTEAFF. The CDR3 DNA reads TGTGCCAGCTCACCGTCCGGGGCCGCCTTGACTGAAGCTTTCTTT.

The CDR3 DNA sequence: TGTGCCAGCAGCTTAGGAGGAGCCAATCAGCCCCAGCATTTT. It yields the protein CASSLGGANQPQHF. The gene calls are TRBV11-3 and TRBJ1-5, with D unresolved. This CDR3 comprises 14 residues. The germline V gene encodes CDR1 SGHNT and CDR2 YENEEA. Trimming shortened V by 1 base and J by 3 bases, and 7 bases separated the two germline ends. Full variable domain (rest looked up from reference TRBV11-3 and TRBJ1-5): EAGVVQSPRYKIIEKKQPVAFWCNPISGHNTLYWYLQNLGQGPELLIRYENEEAVDDSQLPKDRFSAERLKGVDSTLKIQPAELGDSAVYLCASSLGGANQPQHFGDGTRLSIL.